This T cell receptor (beta chain) emerged from a study of PD-1 blockade in classical Hodgkin lymphoma. Study summary: Intravenous delivery of nivolumab at 3 mg/kg to patients occurred every 2 weeks.

TCRdb keeps only in-frame clones here, not all; method: immunoSEQ multiplex PCR. Among 40,000 to 45,000 clones, roughly 78% were seen once, and the ten largest hold around 15%. This clone has a handful of counts. Its antigen is unknown. There was relapse after autologous stem cell transplantation in every patient, and there was variation in brentuximab vedotin exposure. The study's findings and limits: It was CD4+ TCR diversity, not CD8+, that rose significantly by C4D1. Still unresolved is the cause of the repertoire differences, which may be disease activity or prior therapy. Patients who responded completely had about the same baseline diversity as newly diagnosed patients.

There are 17 residues in the CDR3. Germline V lookup: CDR1 SNHLY, CDR2 FYNNEI. V lost 5 bases, J lost 0 bases, and 17 bases lay in between. The sample here was peripheral blood mononuclear cells (PBMCs), taken at baseline. This TCR came from a human donor with classical Hodgkin lymphoma. This chain uses TRBV2 with TRBJ1-3; no clear D. The CDR3 is CASSWKGHYLSGNTIYF. The DNA of the CDR3 is TGTGCCAGCAGTTGGAAAGGGCACTACCTCTCTGGAAACACCATATATTTT.